The subject of this entry is one TCR beta chain. The antigen is unknown. The sample originates from a study of T cell responses to AZD1222 COVID-19 vaccine. Study-wide background: Second-dose timings of about 4 or about 12 weeks were pooled.

TCRdb's copy holds only in-frame clones and misses some; the assay was immunoSEQ multiplex PCR. The table has over 130,000 clones, roughly 92% seen once. Study conclusions and caveats: Unmutated regions of variants are reportedly targeted by nearly half of spike-specific TCRs. Baseline seropositivity occurred in only 5 to 7 AZD1222 recipients. Most donors were white British, females outnumbered males, and clonal diversity was possibly underestimated.

The receptor was isolated from an adult in good health. The sequenced sample was peripheral blood, obtained on day 0 of AZD1222 vaccination.

The CDR3 loop is CATGIEQSNTEAFF. The CDR3 bases are TGTGCCACCGGGATCGAGCAGTCGAACACTGAAGCTTTCTTT. This chain links TRBV28 with TRBJ1-1; no reliable D call. Per the germline V gene, CDR1 is MDHEN and CDR2 is SYDVKM. CDR3 length equals 14 residues. The germline V and J ends were trimmed by 10 bases and 1 base, with 16 bases remaining between them.